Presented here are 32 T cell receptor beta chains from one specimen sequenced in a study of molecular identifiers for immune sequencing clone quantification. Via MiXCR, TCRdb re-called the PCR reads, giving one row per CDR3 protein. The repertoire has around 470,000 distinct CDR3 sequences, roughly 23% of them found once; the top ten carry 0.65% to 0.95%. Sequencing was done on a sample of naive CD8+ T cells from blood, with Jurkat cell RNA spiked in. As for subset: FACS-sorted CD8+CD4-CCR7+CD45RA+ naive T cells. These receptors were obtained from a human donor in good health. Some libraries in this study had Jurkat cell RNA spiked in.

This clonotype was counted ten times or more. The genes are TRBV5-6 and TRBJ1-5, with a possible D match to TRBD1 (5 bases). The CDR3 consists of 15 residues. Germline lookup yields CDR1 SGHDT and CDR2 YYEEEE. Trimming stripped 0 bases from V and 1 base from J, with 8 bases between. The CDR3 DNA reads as TGTGCCAGCAGCTTGGGTAGGGGAAGCAATCAGCCCCAGCATTTT. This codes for CASSLGRGSNQPQHF.

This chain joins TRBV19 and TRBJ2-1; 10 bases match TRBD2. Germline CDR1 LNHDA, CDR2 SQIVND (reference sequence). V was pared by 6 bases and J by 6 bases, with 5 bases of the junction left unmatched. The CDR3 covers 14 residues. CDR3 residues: CASRTGTSVNEQFF. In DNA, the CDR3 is TGTGCCAGTAGAACCGGGACTAGCGTCAATGAGCAGTTCTTC.

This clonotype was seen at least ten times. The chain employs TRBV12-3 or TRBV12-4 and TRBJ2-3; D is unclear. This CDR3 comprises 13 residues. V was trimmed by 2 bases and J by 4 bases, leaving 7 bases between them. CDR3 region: CASSLSLADTQYF. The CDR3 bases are TGTGCCAGCAGTTTAAGCCTAGCAGATACGCAGTATTTT.

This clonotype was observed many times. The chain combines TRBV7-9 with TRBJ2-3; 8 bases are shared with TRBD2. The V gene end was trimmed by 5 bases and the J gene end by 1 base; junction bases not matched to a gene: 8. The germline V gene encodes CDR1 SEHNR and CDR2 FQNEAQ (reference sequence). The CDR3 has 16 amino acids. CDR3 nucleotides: TGTGCCAGCAGCCCCAGGACTAGCTCTGGCACAGATACGCAGTATTTT. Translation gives CASSPRTSSGTDTQYF.

The CDR3 is CASSLVVAGVDNEQFF. CDR3 bases: TGTGCCAGCAGCTTAGTAGTAGCGGGGGTCGACAATGAGCAGTTCTTC. The chain recombines TRBV7-9 with TRBJ2-1; 9 nucleotides match TRBD2. Germline trimming cut 1 base from V and 5 bases from J; bases unmatched to any gene: 6. Germline V gene sequence: CDR1 SEHNR, CDR2 FQNEAQ (reference sequence). This CDR3 spans 16 amino acids.

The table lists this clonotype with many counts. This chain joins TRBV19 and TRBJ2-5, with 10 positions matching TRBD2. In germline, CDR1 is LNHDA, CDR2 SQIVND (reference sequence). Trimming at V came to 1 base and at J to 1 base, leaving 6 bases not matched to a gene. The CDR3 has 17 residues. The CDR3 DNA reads TGTGCCAGTAGTATAGCGCCTAGCGGGAGCTCCCAAGAGACCCAGTACTTC. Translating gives CASSIAPSGSSQETQYF.

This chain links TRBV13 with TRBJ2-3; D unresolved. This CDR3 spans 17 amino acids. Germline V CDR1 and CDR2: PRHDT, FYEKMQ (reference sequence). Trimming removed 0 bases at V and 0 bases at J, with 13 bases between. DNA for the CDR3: TGTGCCAGCAGCTTAGGGTGGGGTCTAACAAGCACAGATACGCAGTATTTT. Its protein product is CASSLGWGLTSTDTQYF.

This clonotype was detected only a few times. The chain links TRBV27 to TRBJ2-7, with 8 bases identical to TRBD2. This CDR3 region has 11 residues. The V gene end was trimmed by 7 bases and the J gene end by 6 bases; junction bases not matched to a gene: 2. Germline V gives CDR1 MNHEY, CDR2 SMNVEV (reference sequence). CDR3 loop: CASTGGIEQYF. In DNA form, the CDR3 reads TGTGCCAGCACGGGGGGGATCGAGCAGTACTTC.

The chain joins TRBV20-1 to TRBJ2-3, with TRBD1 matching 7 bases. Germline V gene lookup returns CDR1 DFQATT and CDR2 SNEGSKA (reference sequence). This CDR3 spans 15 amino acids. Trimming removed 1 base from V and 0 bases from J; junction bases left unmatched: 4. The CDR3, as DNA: TGCAGTGCTAGAGTGGACAGGTCTAGCACAGATACGCAGTATTTT. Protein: CSARVDRSSTDTQYF.

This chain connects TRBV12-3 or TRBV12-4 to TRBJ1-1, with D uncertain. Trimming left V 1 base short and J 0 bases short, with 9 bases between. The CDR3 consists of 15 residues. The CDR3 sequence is CASSLGLAMNTEAFF. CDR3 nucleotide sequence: TGTGCCAGCAGTTTAGGATTGGCCATGAACACTGAAGCTTTCTTT.

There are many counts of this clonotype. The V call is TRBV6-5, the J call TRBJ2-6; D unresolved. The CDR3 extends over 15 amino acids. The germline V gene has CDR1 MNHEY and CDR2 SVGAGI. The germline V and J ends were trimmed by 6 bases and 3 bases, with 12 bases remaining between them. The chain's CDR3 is CASRPDTYGANVLTF. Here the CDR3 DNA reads TGTGCCAGCAGACCCGACACTTATGGGGCCAACGTCCTGACTTTC.

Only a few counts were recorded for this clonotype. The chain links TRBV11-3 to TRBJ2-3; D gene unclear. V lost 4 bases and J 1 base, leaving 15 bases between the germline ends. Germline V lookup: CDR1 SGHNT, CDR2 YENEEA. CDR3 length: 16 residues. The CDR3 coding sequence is TGTGCCAGCAGCTCCCGGACCCGGGCGGGCACAGATACGCAGTATTTT. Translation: CASSSRTRAGTDTQYF.

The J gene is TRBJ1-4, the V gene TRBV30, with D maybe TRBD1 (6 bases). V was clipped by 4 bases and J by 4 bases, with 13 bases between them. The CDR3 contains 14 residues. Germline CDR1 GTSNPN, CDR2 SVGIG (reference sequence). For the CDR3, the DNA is TGTGCCTGGATGGGCGAGGACAGTAATGAAAAACTGTTTTTT. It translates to CAWMGEDSNEKLFF.

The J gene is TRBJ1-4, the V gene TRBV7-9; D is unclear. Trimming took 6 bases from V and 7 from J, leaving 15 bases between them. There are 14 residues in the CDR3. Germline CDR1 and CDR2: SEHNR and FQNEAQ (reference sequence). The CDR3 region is CASRELGGSEKLFF. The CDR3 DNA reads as TGTGCCAGCAGGGAGCTAGGAGGAAGTGAAAAACTGTTTTTT. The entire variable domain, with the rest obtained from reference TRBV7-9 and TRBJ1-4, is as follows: DTGVSQNPRHKITKRGQNVTFRCDPISEHNRLYWYRQTLGQGPEFLTYFQNEAQLEKSRLLSDRFSAERPKGSFSTLEIQRTEQGDSAMYLCASRELGGSEKLFFGSGTQLSVL.

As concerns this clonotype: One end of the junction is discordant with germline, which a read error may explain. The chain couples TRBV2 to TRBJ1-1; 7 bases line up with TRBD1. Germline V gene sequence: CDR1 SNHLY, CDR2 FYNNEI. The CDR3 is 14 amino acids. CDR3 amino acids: CASSPAGGDTEASF. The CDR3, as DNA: TGTGCCAGCAGCCCGGCAGGGGGTGACACTGAAGCTTCCTTT.

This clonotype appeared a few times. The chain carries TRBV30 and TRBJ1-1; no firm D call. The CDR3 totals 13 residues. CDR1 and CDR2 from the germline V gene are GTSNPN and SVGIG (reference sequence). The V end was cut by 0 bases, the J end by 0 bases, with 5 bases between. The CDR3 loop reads CAWSVNVNTEAFF. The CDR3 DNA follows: TGTGCCTGGAGTGTGAACGTGAACACTGAAGCTTTCTTT.

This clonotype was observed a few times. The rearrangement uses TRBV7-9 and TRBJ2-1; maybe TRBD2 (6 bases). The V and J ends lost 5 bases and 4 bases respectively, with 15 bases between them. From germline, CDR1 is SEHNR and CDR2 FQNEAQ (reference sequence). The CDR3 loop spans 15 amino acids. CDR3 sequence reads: CASSDRASEYNEQFF. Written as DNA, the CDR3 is TGTGCCAGCAGCGATCGGGCTAGCGAGTACAATGAGCAGTTCTTC.

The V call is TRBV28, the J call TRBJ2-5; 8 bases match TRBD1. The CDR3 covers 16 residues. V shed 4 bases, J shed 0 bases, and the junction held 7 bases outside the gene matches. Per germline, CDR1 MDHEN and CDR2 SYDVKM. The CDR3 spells CASSSRTGMYQETQYF. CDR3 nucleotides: TGTGCCAGCAGTTCCCGGACAGGGATGTACCAAGAGACCCAGTACTTC.

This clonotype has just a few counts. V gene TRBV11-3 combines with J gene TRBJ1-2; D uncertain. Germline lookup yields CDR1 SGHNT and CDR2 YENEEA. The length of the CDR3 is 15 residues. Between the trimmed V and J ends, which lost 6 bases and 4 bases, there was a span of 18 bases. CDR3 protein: CASRFRLLVVYGYTF. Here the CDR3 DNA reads TGTGCCAGCAGGTTCAGGCTCTTAGTCGTCTATGGCTACACCTTC.

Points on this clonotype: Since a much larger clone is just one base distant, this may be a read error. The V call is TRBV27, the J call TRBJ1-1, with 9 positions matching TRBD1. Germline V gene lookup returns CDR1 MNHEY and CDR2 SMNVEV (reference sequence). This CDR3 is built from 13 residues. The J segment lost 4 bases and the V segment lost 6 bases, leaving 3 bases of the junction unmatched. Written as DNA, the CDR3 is TGTGCCAGCAGCACAGGGGGCTTCACTGAAGCTTTCTTT. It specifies CASSTGGFTEAFF.

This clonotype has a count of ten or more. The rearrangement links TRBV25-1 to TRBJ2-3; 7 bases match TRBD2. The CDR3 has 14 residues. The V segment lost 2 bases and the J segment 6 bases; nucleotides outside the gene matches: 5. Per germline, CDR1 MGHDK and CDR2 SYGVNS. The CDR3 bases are TGTGCCAGCAGTGAAGGGGGGGGGTCCGATACGCAGTATTTT. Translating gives CASSEGGGSDTQYF.

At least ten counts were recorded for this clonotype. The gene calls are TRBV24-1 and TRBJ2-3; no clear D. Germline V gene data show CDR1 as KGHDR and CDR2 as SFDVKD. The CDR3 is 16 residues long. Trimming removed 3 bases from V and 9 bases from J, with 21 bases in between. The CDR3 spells CATSDHQEPYARTQYF. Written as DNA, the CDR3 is TGTGCCACCAGTGATCATCAGGAACCATACGCTAGGACGCAGTATTTT.

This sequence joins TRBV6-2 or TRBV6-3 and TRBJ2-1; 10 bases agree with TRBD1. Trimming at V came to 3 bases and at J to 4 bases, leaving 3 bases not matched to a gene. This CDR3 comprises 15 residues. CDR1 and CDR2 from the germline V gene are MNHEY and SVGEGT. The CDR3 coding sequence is TGTGCCAGCAGTTATATGGGACAGGGGTACAATGAGCAGTTCTTC. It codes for CASSYMGQGYNEQFF.

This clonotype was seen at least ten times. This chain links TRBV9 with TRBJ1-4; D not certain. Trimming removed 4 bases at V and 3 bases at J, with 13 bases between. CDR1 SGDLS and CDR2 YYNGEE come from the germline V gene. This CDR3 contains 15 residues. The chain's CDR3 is CASSIGSSANEKLFF. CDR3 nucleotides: TGTGCCAGCAGCATCGGATCTTCGGCTAATGAAAAACTGTTTTTT.

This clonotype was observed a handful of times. CDR3 sequence: CASRASGRRSDTQYF. The CDR3 region has the DNA TGTGCCAGCAGAGCTAGCGGGAGGAGGTCAGATACGCAGTATTTT. The rearrangement joins TRBV2 to TRBJ2-3, with TRBD2 matching over 11 bases. V lost 6 bases to trimming and J lost 4 bases; unmatched junction nucleotides: 6. CDR1 SNHLY and CDR2 FYNNEI come from the germline V gene. The CDR3 totals 15 residues.

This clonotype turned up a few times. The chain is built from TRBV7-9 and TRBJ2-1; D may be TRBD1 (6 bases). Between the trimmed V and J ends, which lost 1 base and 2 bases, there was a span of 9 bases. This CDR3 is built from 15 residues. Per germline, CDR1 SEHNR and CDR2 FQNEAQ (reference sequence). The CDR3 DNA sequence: TGTGCCAGCAGCTTAGGACAGGTGACCTACAATGAGCAGTTCTTC. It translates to CASSLGQVTYNEQFF.

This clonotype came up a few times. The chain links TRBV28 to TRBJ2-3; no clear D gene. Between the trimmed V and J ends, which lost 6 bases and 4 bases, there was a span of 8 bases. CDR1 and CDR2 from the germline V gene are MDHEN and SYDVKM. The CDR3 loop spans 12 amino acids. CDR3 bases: TGTGCCAGCAGGGCCGGTGCAGATACGCAGTATTTT. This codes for CASRAGADTQYF.

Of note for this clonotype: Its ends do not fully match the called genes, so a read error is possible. CDR3 region: CASSQDSGVVFPTDTQCF. The CDR3 region has the DNA TGCGCCAGCAGCCAAGATAGTGGGGTCGTTTTCCCCACAGATACGCAGTGTTTT. The chain couples TRBV4-1 to TRBJ2-3, with no clear D. The CDR3 contains 18 residues. CDR1 and CDR2 from the germline V gene are MGHRA and YSYEKL.

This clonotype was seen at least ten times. The CDR3 is CASSQTRANTGELFF. Written as DNA, the CDR3 is TGCGCCAGCAGCCAAACCAGGGCGAACACCGGGGAGCTGTTTTTT. The rearrangement uses TRBV4-1 and TRBJ2-2, with D perhaps TRBD1 (5 bases). Deletions cut 2 bases from V and 0 bases from J, with 7 bases between. This CDR3 spans 15 amino acids. The germline V gene encodes CDR1 MGHRA and CDR2 YSYEKL.

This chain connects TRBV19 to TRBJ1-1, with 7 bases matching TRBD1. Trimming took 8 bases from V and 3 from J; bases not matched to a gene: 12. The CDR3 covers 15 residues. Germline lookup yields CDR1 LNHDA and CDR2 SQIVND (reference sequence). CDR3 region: CASGAEQGLDTEAFF. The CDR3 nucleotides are TGTGCCAGTGGTGCCGAACAGGGGTTGGACACTGAAGCTTTCTTT.

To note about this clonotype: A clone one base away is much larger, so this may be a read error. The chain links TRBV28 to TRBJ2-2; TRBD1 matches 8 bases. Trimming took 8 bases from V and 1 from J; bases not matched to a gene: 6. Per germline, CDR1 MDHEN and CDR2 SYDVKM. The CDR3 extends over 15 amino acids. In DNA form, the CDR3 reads TGTGCCAGCGGGTTCGACAGGGGGAACACCGGGGAGCTGTTTTTT. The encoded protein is CASGFDRGNTGELFF.

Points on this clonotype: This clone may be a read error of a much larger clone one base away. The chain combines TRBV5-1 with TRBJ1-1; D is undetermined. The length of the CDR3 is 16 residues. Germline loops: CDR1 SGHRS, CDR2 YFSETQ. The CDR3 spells CASSLLLGASNTEACF. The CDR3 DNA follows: TGCGCCAGCAGCTTGCTCCTGGGTGCGAGTAACACTGAAGCTTGCTTT.